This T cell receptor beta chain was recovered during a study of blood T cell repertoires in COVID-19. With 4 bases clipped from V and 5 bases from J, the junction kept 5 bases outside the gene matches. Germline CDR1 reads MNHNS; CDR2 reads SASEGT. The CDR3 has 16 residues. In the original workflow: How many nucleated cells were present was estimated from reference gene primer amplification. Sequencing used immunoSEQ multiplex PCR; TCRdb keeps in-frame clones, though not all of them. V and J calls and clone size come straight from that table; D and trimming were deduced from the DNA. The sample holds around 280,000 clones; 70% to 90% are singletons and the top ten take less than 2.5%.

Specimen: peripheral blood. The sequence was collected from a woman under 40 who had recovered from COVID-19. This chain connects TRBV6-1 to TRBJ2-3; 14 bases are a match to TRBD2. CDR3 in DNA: TGTGCCAGCAGTGGACTAGCGGGAGGGCCGATAGATACGCAGTATTTT. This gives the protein CASSGLAGGPIDTQYF.